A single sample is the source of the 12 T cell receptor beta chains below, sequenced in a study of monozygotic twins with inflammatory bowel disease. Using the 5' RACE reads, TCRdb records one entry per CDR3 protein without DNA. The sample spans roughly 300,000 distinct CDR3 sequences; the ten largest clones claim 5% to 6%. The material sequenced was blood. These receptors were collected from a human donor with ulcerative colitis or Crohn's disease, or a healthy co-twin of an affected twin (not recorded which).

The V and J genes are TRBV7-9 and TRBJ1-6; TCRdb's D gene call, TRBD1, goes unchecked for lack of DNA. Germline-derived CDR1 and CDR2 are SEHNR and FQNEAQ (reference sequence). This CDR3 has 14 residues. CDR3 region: CASSLGTESSPLHF.

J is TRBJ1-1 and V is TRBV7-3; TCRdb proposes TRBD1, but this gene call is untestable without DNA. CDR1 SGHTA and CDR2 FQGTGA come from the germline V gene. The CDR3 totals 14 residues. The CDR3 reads CASSLGPGVTEAFF.

CDR3 residues: CASSQGLAAQETQYF. The rearrangement links TRBV16 to TRBJ2-5; TCRdb's assignment of TRBD2 cannot be checked, as there is no DNA. The CDR3 is 15 amino acids. The germline V gene has CDR1 KGHSY and CDR2 FQNENV.

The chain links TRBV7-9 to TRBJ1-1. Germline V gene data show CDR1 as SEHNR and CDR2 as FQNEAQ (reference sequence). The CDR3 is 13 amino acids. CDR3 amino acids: CASSPGATGRTFF.

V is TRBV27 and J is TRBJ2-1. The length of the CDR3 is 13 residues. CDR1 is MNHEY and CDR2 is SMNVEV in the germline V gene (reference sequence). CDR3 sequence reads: CASSFSRGNEQFF.

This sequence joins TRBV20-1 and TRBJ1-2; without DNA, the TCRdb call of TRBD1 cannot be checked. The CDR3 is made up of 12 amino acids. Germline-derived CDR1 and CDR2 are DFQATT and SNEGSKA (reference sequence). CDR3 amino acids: CSAYEGRAGYTF.

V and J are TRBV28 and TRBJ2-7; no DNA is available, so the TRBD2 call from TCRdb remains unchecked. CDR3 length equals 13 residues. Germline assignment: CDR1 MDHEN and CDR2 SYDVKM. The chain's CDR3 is CASSSGLLGEQYF.

The CDR3 spells CASTSVGATNEKLFF. The chain is built from TRBV6-1 and TRBJ1-4. This CDR3 contains 15 residues. Germline V gene lookup returns CDR1 MNHNS and CDR2 SASEGT.

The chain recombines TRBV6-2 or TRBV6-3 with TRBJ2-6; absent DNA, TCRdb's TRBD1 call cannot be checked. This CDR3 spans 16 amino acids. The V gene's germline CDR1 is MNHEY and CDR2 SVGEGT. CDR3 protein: CASSYPPHSGANVLTF.

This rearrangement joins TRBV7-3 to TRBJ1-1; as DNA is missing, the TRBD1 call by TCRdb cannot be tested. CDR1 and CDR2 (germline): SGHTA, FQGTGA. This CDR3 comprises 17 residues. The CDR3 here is CASSLSGWGQEDTEAFF.

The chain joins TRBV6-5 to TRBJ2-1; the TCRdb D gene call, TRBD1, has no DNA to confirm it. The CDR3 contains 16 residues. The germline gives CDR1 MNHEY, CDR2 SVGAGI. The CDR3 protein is CASSYLKVGVRDEQFF.

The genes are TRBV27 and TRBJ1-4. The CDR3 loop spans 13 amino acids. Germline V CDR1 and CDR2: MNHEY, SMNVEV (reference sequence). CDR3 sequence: CASRGAVGEKLFF.